Reported below is one TCR beta chain. The antigen this receptor binds is unknown. Nothing much larger sits one base from this clone, and base qualities are not available. According to the study, the label for this sample's time point signals: pretreatment peripheral blood. A cohort of around 28 patients with locally advanced or metastatic urothelial carcinoma, treated at Memorial Sloan Kettering on a trial protocol, was included. Peripheral blood mononuclear cells were collected pretreatment and during treatment, with between 1 and 8 total time points obtained per patient. The Qiagen DNeasy Blood extraction kit was used to purify genomic DNA from total PBMCs and from tumor samples. Collected pretreatment and during treatment, PBMCs were isolated and stored as previously described. The sample originates from a study of PD-L1 blockade in urothelial cancer (dated by TCRdb to the late 2010s). As for the study more broadly: Every patient began therapy at some point between 2013 and 2015 and was given atezolizumab 1,200 mg intravenously every 3 weeks. Pretreatment tumor samples, along with matched peripheral blood serially collected before and after atezolizumab treatment, were subjected to TCR sequencing. An ECOG performance status of 0 or 1 was recorded for the patients, and 0 to 3 prior chemotherapy regimens had been received by the patients. Progression-free survival longer than 6 months counted as durable clinical benefit, and TCR features were additionally tested against both progression-free and overall survival. About 90% of the roughly 30 patients were identified as males with urothelial cancer of bladder origin, and a prior smoking history was reported by 18 of 29 patients. In the same patients, whole exome sequencing and RNA sequencing of pretreatment tumors were performed in addition to TCR sequencing. Blood samples were analyzed 3 weeks after the start of treatment (second dose) and 6 weeks after the start of treatment. Pretreatment blood TCR-seq was available for twenty-nine patients, at least one posttreatment blood collection was obtained for about 25 patients, and tumor TCR-seq was available for about 25 patients. Blood samples gave median yields of around 150,000 T cells and more than 80,000 unique TCRs, along with a median clonality of 0.080. An exploratory multi-omic analysis was conducted of the somatic, immune and clinical correlates of response to PD-L1 blockade with atezolizumab in urothelial cancer. Under 10 patients achieved durable clinical benefit and 20 did not.

The CDR3 numbers 16 residues from cysteine through phenylalanine. The only DNA kept is the CDR3, 48 bases in frame from the first base. V is pruned by 4 bases and J by 3 bases, leaving 6 bases of the junction without a gene match. CDR1 SGHRS and CDR2 YFSETQ were looked up in the germline V gene. Study-wide findings and limitations: At 3 weeks after the start of treatment, tumor-associated TCR clones in peripheral blood had expanded more in patients with durable benefit (n ≈ 24, p = 0.022). Because the sample size was small (n of about 29) and many exploratory analyses were performed, the results are intended to be hypothesis-generating. A pretreatment peripheral blood TCR clonality below the median was linked to improved progression-free and overall survival.

To estimate absolute template abundance from read counts, synthetic TCR analog templates were spiked into each PCR. The immunoSEQ assay used bias-controlled V and J gene primers to amplify TCRbeta CDR3 regions from genomic DNA. Rearranged TCRbeta segments were sequenced at approximately 20X coverage. Per the authors' processing: Clustering was used to correct sequencing errors, and CDR3s were annotated against IMGT so that V, D and J genes could be assigned. Only productive TCRbeta rearrangements were used in downstream analyses, excluding out-of-frame or stop-codon sequences. To compute clonality, Shannon entropy was normalized by the log of the number of unique productive sequences and then subtracted from one. Fisher's exact test with Benjamini-Hochberg correction, at a threshold of adjusted p below 0.01, was used to find clones that differed between time points or between blood and tumor. The table was pulled from immuneACCESS by TCRdb, which kept in-frame rearrangements only. Such tables lose some clones; where checked, under half of the loss comes from unresolved V genes, and the rest has no known cause. V, J and clone size are taken as reported in that table, and D and trimming were inferred from the DNA itself. The sample yields 70,000 to 80,000 clones; around four fifths were counted once. The ten largest clones add up to 6.5% to 8% of the sample.

The sequencing here drew on PBMCs, taken around atezolizumab (anti-PD-L1) treatment. This chain is built from TRBV5-1 and TRBJ2-1, and TRBD1 aligns with 11 junction nucleotides. The sequence was collected from a man in his forties with urothelial cancer. The CDR3 loop reads CASSRWGQGDYNEQFF. In nucleotides, the sequence is TGCGCCAGCAGCCGGTGGGGACAGGGGGACTACAATGAGCAGTTCTTC.